This T cell receptor (beta chain) was sequenced during a study of T cells in Graves' hyperthyroidism and ophthalmopathy. In its sample, this clonotype was seen many times. Amplified TCR beta CDR3 regions derived from RNA transcripts. In the first-round RT-PCR of the TCR CDR3, the HTBI primer set was used. TCRdb re-derived calls from the multiplex PCR reads in MiXCR, one entry per CDR3 protein. The repertoire holds hundreds of thousands of distinct CDR3 sequences, 15% to 20% seen once, with over 45% in the top ten. The V gene's germline CDR1 is ENHRY and CDR2 SYGVKD. The V gene lost 6 bases and the J gene lost 5 bases, with 11 bases spanning the gap. This CDR3 region has 12 residues.

Sequencing was performed on blood. This sequence originates from a man aged 35-49 years with Graves' ophthalmopathy. The chain carries TRBV10-3 and TRBJ2-7; D possibly corresponds to TRBD2 (5 bases). The CDR3 loop reads CAIRTLANEQYF. In DNA form, the CDR3 reads TGTGCCATCAGGACGCTAGCCAACGAGCAGTACTTC.